The T cell receptor (beta chain) under discussion was sequenced for a study of OX40 agonist ivuxolimab in advanced cancers. Study-wide background: Eligibility rules accepted prior anti-PD-1, anti-PD-L1 or anti-CTLA-4 therapy, and around 40% had some. Study outcomes and limitations: Patients who responded partially at 0.1-3.0 mg/kg showed clonal expansion ranking among the lowest. The antigens recognized by the expanded peripheral T cells, that is their antigen specificity, were not determined. At 0.1 to 3.0 mg/kg and by week 6, clonal expansion occurred in CD4+ and CD8+ blood T cells.

The CDR3 spans 15 residues. V was pared by 5 bases and J by 5 bases, with 11 bases of the junction left unmatched. The germline V gene encodes CDR1 MNHEY and CDR2 SMNVEV (reference sequence). Points on this clone: The antigen remains undetermined.

Assay used: immunoSEQ multiplex PCR; TCRdb lists only in-frame clones, some missing. The sample gives tens of thousands of clones, 86% of which show up once; around 28% is in the top ten. Sequencing was performed on CD4+ or CD8+ T cells sorted from blood, taken in a trial of the OX40 agonist ivuxolimab. V is TRBV27 and J is TRBJ2-7; 8 positions agree with TRBD1. This clonotype was sampled from an adult with an advanced solid tumor such as melanoma, head and neck, liver or kidney cancer. This CDR3 reads CASSPPTGEANEQYF. The DNA of the CDR3 is TGTGCCAGCAGTCCCCCGACAGGGGAGGCGAACGAGCAGTACTTC.